This entry lists 14 T cell receptor beta chains sequenced from one sample in a study of molecular identifiers for immune sequencing clone quantification. In TCRdb, the PCR reads were re-called with MiXCR into one record per CDR3 protein. The sample shows about 510,000 distinct CDR3 sequences, about 25% of them seen only once. Sequenced: naive CD8+ T cells from blood, with Jurkat cell RNA spiked in. This sample's subset: FACS-sorted CD8+CD4-CCR7+CD45RA+ naive T cells. Receptor source: a human donor in good health. Some libraries in this study had Jurkat cell RNA spiked in.

This clonotype showed up many times. V gene TRBV20-1 combines with J gene TRBJ1-2, with D tentatively TRBD1 (5 bases). Germline V gene sequence: CDR1 DFQATT, CDR2 SNEGSKA (reference sequence). Between the trimmed V and J ends, which lost 3 bases and 4 bases, there was a span of 12 bases. CDR3 length: 13 amino acids. The CDR3 protein is CSARDIDSYGYTF. The CDR3 coding sequence is TGCAGTGCTAGGGATATTGACAGCTATGGCTACACCTTC.

On this clonotype itself: The missing conserved phenylalanine or tryptophan at the end of this CDR3 makes a read error likely. The chain joins TRBV30 to TRBJ1-1; D is uncertain. V lost 0 bases to trimming and J lost 1 base, with 6 bases between them. The CDR3 totals 13 residues. From germline, CDR1 is GTSNPN and CDR2 SVGIG (reference sequence). This CDR3 is CAWSVQSNTEAFL. The CDR3 nucleotides read TGTGCCTGGAGTGTACAATCGAACACTGAAGCTTTCCTT.

This clonotype was recorded a few times. This rearrangement joins TRBV9 to TRBJ2-3, with 9 bases aligning to TRBD2. Germline CDR1 is SGDLS and CDR2 is YYNGEE. CDR3 size: 15 residues. Trimming at V came to 6 bases and at J to 2 bases, leaving 7 bases not matched to a gene. CDR3 sequence reads: CASTVGLAHTDTQYF. The CDR3 DNA is TGTGCCAGCACGGTGGGACTAGCCCACACAGATACGCAGTATTTT. Based on the CDR3 plus reference TRBV9 and TRBJ2-3, the full variable domain is DSGVTQTPKHLITATGQRVTLRCSPRSGDLSVYWYQQSLDQGLQFLIQYYNGEERAKGNILERFSAQQFPDLHSELNLSSLELGDSALYFCASTVGLAHTDTQYFGPGTRLTVL.

As concerns this clonotype: The junction and the germline gene differ at one end; a read error may be behind it. The chain is built from TRBV7-3 and TRBJ2-2; tentatively, D is TRBD1 or TRBD2 (5 bases each). Germline V gives CDR1 SGHTA, CDR2 FQGTGA. This CDR3 spans 14 amino acids. The CDR3 coding sequence is TGTGCCAGCAGCTGGGCGGAGAACCCCGGGGACCTGTTTTTT. As protein: CASSWAENPGDLFF.

The rearrangement joins TRBV4-3 to TRBJ2-7; 8 nucleotides agree with TRBD1. Germline lookup yields CDR1 LGHNA and CDR2 YSLEER. The CDR3 runs 15 residues. The trim removed 1 base at V and 5 bases at J, leaving 7 bases unmatched. The CDR3 protein is CASSQVRTGNDEQYF. The CDR3 DNA sequence: TGCGCCAGCAGCCAAGTCAGGACAGGGAACGACGAGCAGTACTTC.

The V gene is TRBV4-1, the J gene TRBJ2-7, with TRBD1 identical over 9 bases. This CDR3 is built from 16 residues. The germline V gene has CDR1 MGHRA and CDR2 YSYEKL. V gave up 1 base and J gave up 5 bases; unmatched junction bases: 9. Here the CDR3 reads CASSQGAGTGRHEQYF. The DNA for the CDR3 is TGCGCCAGCAGCCAAGGGGCCGGGACAGGGCGCCACGAGCAGTACTTC.

A word on this clonotype: This sequence may be a read error, since a much larger clone differs from it by one base. This chain joins TRBV24-1 and TRBJ1-5; D unclear. The V gene's germline CDR1 is KGHDR and CDR2 SFDVKD. Trimming pared 8 bases from V and 0 bases from J, leaving 7 bases between. The CDR3 loop spans 13 amino acids. The CDR3 sequence is CATKSDSNQPQHF. The CDR3 nucleotides are TGTGCCACCAAGTCCGATAGCAATCAGCCCCAGCATTTT.

The sample holds a few counts of this clonotype. Sequence at one end of the junction differs from germline and may be a read error. The chain is built from TRBV28 and TRBJ2-2, with TRBD2 matching 10 bases. This CDR3 spans 17 amino acids. Looked up from germline, CDR1 is MDHEN and CDR2 is SYDVKM. The CDR3 protein is CASSFFSGLAGAGGLFF. CDR3 nucleotides: TGTGCCAGCAGTTTCTTTTCAGGGCTAGCGGGAGCCGGGGGGCTGTTTTTT.

The chain links TRBV27 to TRBJ1-5; tentative D call: TRBD1 (5 bases). The CDR3 sequence is 13 residues long. The V gene lost 3 bases and the J gene lost 6 bases, with 9 bases spanning the gap. Germline lookup yields CDR1 MNHEY and CDR2 SMNVEV (reference sequence). Here the CDR3 DNA reads TGTGCCAGCAGTTTGGGGGTTGCTCAGCCCCAGCATTTT. Translation: CASSLGVAQPQHF.

In the case of this clonotype: A read error is likely, as this CDR3 ends without the conserved phenylalanine or tryptophan. The V gene is TRBV19, the J gene TRBJ2-1, with D possibly TRBD1 on 5 matching bases. The CDR3 consists of 14 residues. Per the germline V gene, CDR1 is LNHDA and CDR2 is SQIVND (reference sequence). V lost 0 bases to trimming and J lost 9 bases, with 12 bases between them. As DNA, the CDR3 is TGTGCCAGTAGTATAGAACCCTCAACAGGTGAGCAGTTCCTC. Protein: CASSIEPSTGEQFL.

V gene TRBV4-3 combines with J gene TRBJ1-1; D is unresolved. V was cut by 0 bases and J by 3 bases, with 11 bases left in between. Germline CDR1 LGHNA, CDR2 YSLEER. The CDR3 has 15 amino acids. CDR3 in amino acids: CASSQDLAGDTEAFF. The CDR3 region has the DNA TGCGCCAGCAGCCAAGATCTGGCAGGCGACACTGAAGCTTTCTTT.

This sequence joins TRBV9 and TRBJ1-2; weak D call: TRBD1 (5 bases). The CDR3 is 15 residues long. The V gene lost 3 bases and the J gene lost 5 bases, with 17 bases spanning the gap. Germline CDR1 and CDR2: SGDLS and YYNGEE. CDR3 loop: CASSAKTGLGYGYTF. CDR3 nucleotide sequence: TGTGCCAGCAGCGCAAAAACAGGACTGGGGTATGGCTACACCTTC.

This clonotype was recorded once. A read error may explain this, as a much larger clone is one base away. This chain uses TRBV15 with TRBJ2-3; 9 bases agree with TRBD2. The length of the CDR3 is 13 residues. Germline V gene lookup returns CDR1 LNHNV and CDR2 YYDKDF (reference sequence). J lost 4 bases, V lost 9 bases, and 5 bases had no gene match. The CDR3 bases are TGTGCCACACAAGCGGGAGGCGCAGATACGCAGTATTTT. Its translation is CATQAGGADTQYF.

Comments on this clonotype: A much larger clone sits a single nucleotide away, making a read error possible. The chain uses TRBV14 and TRBJ2-7; D is unclear. CDR1 and CDR2 from the germline V gene are SGHDN and FVKESK. The CDR3 sequence is 13 residues long. The CDR3 is CAISQVYSYEQYF. In nucleotides, the CDR3 is TGTGCCATCAGCCAAGTCTACAGCTACGAGCAGTACTTC.